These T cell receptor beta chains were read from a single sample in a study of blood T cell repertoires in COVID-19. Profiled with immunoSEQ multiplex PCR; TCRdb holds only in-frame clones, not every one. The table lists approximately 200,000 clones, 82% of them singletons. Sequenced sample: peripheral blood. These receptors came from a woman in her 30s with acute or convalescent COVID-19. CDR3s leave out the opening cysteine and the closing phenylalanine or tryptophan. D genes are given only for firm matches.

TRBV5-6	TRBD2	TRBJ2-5	ASSFRSGTWGETQY
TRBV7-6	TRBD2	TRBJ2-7	ASSLLTSGSSEQY
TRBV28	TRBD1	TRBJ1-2	ASRSQGLSYGYT
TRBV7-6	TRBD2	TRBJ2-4	ASSPLLTSSIRQNIQY
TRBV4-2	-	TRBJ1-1	ASSQVWQNTEAF
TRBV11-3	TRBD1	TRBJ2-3	ASSLGQNTDTQY
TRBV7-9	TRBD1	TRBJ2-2	ASSSTTGATGELF
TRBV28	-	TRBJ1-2	ASTGQRGYT
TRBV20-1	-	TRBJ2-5	SASRLDSQETQY
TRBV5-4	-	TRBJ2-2	ASSYGQTGELF
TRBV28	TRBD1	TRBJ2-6	ASSHPGQGTGANVLT
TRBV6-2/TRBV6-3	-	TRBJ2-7	ASSYSRGSWEQY
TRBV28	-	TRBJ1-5	ASSLLWGVGGALRGGNQPQH
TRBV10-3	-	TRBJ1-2	AISESTGRLGYT
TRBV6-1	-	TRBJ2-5	ASSEIDRPETQY
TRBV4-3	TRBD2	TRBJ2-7	ASHEPWALAGGREQY
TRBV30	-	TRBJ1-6	AWTGVDSPLH
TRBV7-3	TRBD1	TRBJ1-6	ASSSGTGVRSPLH
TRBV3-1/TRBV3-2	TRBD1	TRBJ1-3	ASSQGRTGTGNTIY
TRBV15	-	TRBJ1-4	ATSRDIASTNEKLF
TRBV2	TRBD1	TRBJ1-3	ASRPRDRGRDTIY
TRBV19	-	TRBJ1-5	ASSIQDNQPQH
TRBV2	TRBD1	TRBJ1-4	ASAPRSGQGSEKLF
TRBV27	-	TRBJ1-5	ASTKPPTEYSNQPQH
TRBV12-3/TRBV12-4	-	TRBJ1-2	ASSPVGRGYT
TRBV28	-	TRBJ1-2	ASSSGLNYGYT
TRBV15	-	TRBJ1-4	ATSRDSLEKLF
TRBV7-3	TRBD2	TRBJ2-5	ASSWSGGETQY
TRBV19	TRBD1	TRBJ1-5	ASSTTGDGYYQPQH
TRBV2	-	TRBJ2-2	ASSMASNTGELF
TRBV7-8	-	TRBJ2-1	ASSRRQTLRNEQF
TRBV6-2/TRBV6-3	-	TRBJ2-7	ASSHGQIEQY
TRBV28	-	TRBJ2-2	ASEGTNTGELF
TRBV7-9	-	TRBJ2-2	ASSGTGGGELF
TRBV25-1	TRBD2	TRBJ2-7	ASSGAGLGEQY
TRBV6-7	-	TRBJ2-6	ASSYPGSHLSGANVLT
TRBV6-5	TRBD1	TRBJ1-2	ASKVDRDLNYGYT
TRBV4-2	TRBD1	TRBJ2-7	ASSHGTGRYEQY
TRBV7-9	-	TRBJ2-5	ASSPVRGREETQY
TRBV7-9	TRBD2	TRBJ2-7	ASSLARGAGSGAYEQY
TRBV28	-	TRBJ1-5	ASSPDRHQSQPQH
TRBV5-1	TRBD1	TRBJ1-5	ASSWGQGNQPQH
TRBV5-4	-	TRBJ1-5	ASSLGGSNQPQH
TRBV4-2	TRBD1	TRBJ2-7	ASSPIGPTGGHYEQY
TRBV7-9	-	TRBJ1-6	ASSLPQGNSPLH
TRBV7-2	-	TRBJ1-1	ASSLTRLNTEAF
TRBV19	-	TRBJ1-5	ASSQRVWKPQH
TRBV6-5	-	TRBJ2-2	ASSYASPSGELF
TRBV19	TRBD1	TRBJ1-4	AVTGDNEKLF